Here is one T cell receptor beta chain with its context. Using immunoSEQ multiplex PCR, the repertoire was profiled, and TCRdb retains in-frame clones only, with some absent. Found here are some 70,000 clones, about 87% of them singletons; the top ten hold about 1%. The entry originates in a study of OX40 agonist ivuxolimab in advanced cancers. Study as a whole: Dose-escalation patients suffered from hepatocellular carcinoma, melanoma, renal cell or head and neck cancer. Three patients responded partially, comprising one with hepatocellular carcinoma and two with cutaneous melanoma.

Germline V CDR1 and CDR2: SQVTM, ANQGSEA. Trimming at V came to 5 bases and at J to 3 bases, leaving 6 bases not matched to a gene. This CDR3 is built from 14 residues. This chain joins TRBV29-1 and TRBJ2-1; 8 positions agree with TRBD1. The material sequenced was CD4+ or CD8+ T cells sorted from blood, taken in a trial of the OX40 agonist ivuxolimab. This sequence originates from an adult with an advanced solid tumor such as melanoma, head and neck, liver or kidney cancer. The CDR3: CSVRPGQDYNEQFF. CDR3 bases: TGCAGCGTTAGACCGGGACAGGACTACAATGAGCAGTTCTTC.